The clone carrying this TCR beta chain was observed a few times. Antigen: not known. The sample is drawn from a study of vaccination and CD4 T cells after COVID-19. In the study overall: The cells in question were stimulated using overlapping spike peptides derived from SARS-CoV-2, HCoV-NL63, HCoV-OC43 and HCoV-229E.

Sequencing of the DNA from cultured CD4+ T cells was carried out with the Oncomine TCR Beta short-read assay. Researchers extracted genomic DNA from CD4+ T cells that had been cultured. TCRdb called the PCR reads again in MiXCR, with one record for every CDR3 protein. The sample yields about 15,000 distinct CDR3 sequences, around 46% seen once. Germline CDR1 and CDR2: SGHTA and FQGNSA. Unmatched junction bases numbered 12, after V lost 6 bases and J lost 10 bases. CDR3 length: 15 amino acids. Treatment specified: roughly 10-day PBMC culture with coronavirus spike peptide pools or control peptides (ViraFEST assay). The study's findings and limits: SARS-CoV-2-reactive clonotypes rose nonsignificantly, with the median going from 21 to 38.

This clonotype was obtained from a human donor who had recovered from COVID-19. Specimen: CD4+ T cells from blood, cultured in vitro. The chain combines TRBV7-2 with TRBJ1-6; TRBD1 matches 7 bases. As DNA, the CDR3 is TGTGCCAGCAGTTCCAGACAGGGAGCTTACTCACCCCTCCACTTT. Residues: CASSSRQGAYSPLHF.